The 13 T cell receptor beta chains listed next were all sequenced from one sample in a study of blood T cells in healthy people across ages. Then a second PCR, running roughly 7 to 11 cycles, was carried out with a sample-barcoded 5' primer and a J-beta primer mix. MiXCR, applied by TCRdb to the 5' RACE reads, yields one record per CDR3 protein. Altogether approximately 400,000 distinct CDR3 sequences are present, roughly half being singletons, with the ten largest covering 50% to 65%. The sequenced sample was blood. These receptors were taken from a man aged 55-75 years in good health.

This clonotype was observed a few times. V gene TRBV4-3 combines with J gene TRBJ2-1, with 8 bases that match TRBD2. This CDR3 spans 15 amino acids. The germline V gene encodes CDR1 LGHNA and CDR2 YSLEER. The V and J ends lost 1 base and 9 bases, in that order; junction bases with no gene match: 8. The DNA for the CDR3 is TGCGCCAGCAGCCAAGTCCTAGCGGGTTGGGGTGAGCAGTTCTTC. Protein sequence: CASSQVLAGWGEQFF.

The chain links TRBV4-2 to TRBJ2-5; D not certain. The end of the DNA is better explained by TRBJ2-7, so the J call may be wrong. Per germline, CDR1 LGHNA and CDR2 YNFKEQ. The CDR3 length is 13 residues. CDR3 nucleotide sequence: TGTGCCAGCAGCCAAGTAGGAAGCGCCGAGCAGTACTTC. Protein: CASSQVGSAEQYF.

This clonotype showed up just once. A much more abundant neighbour one base away suggests this may be a read error. CDR3 sequence: CSVLHNEQFF. The CDR3 DNA is TGCAGCGTCCTCCACAATGAGCAGTTCTTC. This chain uses TRBV29-1 with TRBJ2-1; the D is unclear. V was clipped by 6 bases and J by 5 bases, with 5 bases between them. Germline values: CDR1 SQVTM, CDR2 ANQGSEA. The CDR3 covers 10 residues.

This clonotype occurred a few times. This chain uses TRBV7-9 with TRBJ2-4; the D gene could be TRBD1 or TRBD2 (5 bases each). The J call may be faulty, since TRBJ2-7 better matches the DNA end. CDR1 and CDR2 (germline): SEHNR, FQNEAQ (reference sequence). This CDR3 is built from 13 residues. CDR3 in amino acids: CASSYPGADEQYF. Here the CDR3 DNA reads TGTGCCAGCAGCTACCCCGGGGCGGACGAGCAGTACTTC.

The chain is built from TRBV20-1 and TRBJ1-4; perhaps TRBD1 as D (6 bases). Germline CDR1 is DFQATT and CDR2 is SNEGSKA (reference sequence). The CDR3 contains 16 residues. The V gene lost 1 base and the J gene lost 2 bases, with 14 bases spanning the gap. CDR3 protein: CSARVLGGPTNEKLFF. CDR3 DNA: TGCAGTGCTAGAGTACTCGGGGGGCCTACTAATGAAAAACTGTTTTTT.

The table lists this clonotype with a few counts. J is TRBJ1-6 and V is TRBV7-2; the match to TRBD1 covers 7 bases. Germline lookup yields CDR1 SGHTA and CDR2 FQGNSA. The CDR3 loop spans 15 amino acids. V shed 5 bases and J 4 bases; nucleotides not matched to a gene: 5. The chain's CDR3 is CASSPQGQYNSPLHF. Here the CDR3 DNA reads TGTGCCAGCAGCCCCCAGGGACAGTATAATTCACCCCTCCACTTT.

V usage is TRBV5-1 and J usage is TRBJ2-7; 12 bases agree with TRBD2. J was trimmed by 2 bases and V by 0 bases; bases with no gene match: 6. This CDR3 region has 17 residues. Germline V gives CDR1 SGHRS, CDR2 YFSETQ. Written as DNA, the CDR3 is TGCGCCAGCAGCTTGGAGTCGAGGACTAGCGGGACCTACGAGCAGTACTTC. Its translation: CASSLESRTSGTYEQYF.

A word on this clonotype: A much larger clone lies one base from this, so it may be a read error. CDR3 protein: CSADGSDRSSEQYF. Written as DNA, the CDR3 is TGCAGTGCTGATGGGAGTGATCGCTCCTCCGAGCAGTACTTC. The V call is TRBV20-1, the J call TRBJ2-5, with D possibly TRBD2 on 5 matching bases. The tail of the sequence fits TRBJ2-7 better, so the J call may be wrong. The V gene's germline CDR1 is DFQATT and CDR2 SNEGSKA (reference sequence). The CDR3 consists of 14 residues.

This chain uses TRBV20-1 with TRBJ2-1; D is unresolved. TRBJ2-7 matches the DNA end more closely, so the J call is doubtful. The CDR3 is made up of 13 amino acids. Germline CDR1 reads DFQATT; CDR2 reads SNEGSKA (reference sequence). CDR3 bases: TGCAGCATCCATGGGGTTTCCTCCTACGAGCAGTACTTC. Its protein is CSIHGVSSYEQYF.

The V and J genes are TRBV7-6 and TRBJ2-3, with TRBD1 as a possible D gene (6 bases). The CDR3 totals 13 residues. Germline values: CDR1 SGHVS, CDR2 FNYEAQ. V was clipped by 0 bases and J by 6 bases, with 7 bases between them. The CDR3 coding sequence is TGTGCCAGCAGCTTAGCTAGGGGGGATACGCAGTATTTT. This encodes CASSLARGDTQYF.

This clonotype was found many times. The rearrangement joins TRBV14 to TRBJ2-7; TRBD2 is a possible D gene (5 bases). The CDR3 runs to 15 residues. Trimming cost V 1 base and J 5 bases, with 15 bases left between them. Germline V gene lookup returns CDR1 SGHDN and CDR2 FVKESK. CDR3 DNA: TGTGCCAGCAGCCAAGTTGGAGGTTATAGGGACGAGCAGTACTTC. This translates into CASSQVGGYRDEQYF. The entire variable domain, with the rest obtained from reference TRBV14 and TRBJ2-7, is as follows: EAGVTQFPSHSVIEKGQTVTLRCDPISGHDNLYWYRRVMGKEIKFLLHFVKESKQDESGMPNNRFLAERTGGTYSTLKVQPAELEDSGVYFCASSQVGGYRDEQYFGPGTRLTVT.

There are a few counts of this clonotype. The chain is built from TRBV6-5 and TRBJ1-2; 8 bases match TRBD1. Germline trimming cut 6 bases from V and 4 bases from J; bases unmatched to any gene: 1. Germline lookup yields CDR1 MNHEY and CDR2 SVGAGI. The CDR3 covers 12 residues. CDR3 protein: CASRQGGYGYTF. The CDR3 DNA sequence: TGTGCCAGCAGACAGGGGGGCTATGGCTACACCTTC.

A few counts support this clonotype. This sequence joins TRBV12-3 or TRBV12-4 and TRBJ2-7; D unclear. This CDR3 spans 14 amino acids. Deletions cut 7 bases from V and 2 bases from J, with 15 bases between. CDR3 loop: CASISTPTPYEQYF. CDR3 DNA sequence: TGTGCCAGCATTTCAACCCCGACTCCCTACGAGCAGTACTTC.